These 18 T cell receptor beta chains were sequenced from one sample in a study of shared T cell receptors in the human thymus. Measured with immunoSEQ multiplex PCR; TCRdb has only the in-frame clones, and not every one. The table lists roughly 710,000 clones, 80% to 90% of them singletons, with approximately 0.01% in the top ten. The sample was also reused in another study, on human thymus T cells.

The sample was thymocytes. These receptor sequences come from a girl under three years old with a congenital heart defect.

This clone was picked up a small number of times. As DNA, the CDR3 is TGTGCCAGTAGCCATAGCGGTCCAGGGTCGAGGCGGACCTTC. This codes for CASSHSGPGSRRTF. The chain links TRBV19 to TRBJ1-2, with D possibly matching TRBD1 (5 bases). Trimming removed 6 bases from V and 14 bases from J, with 25 bases in between. There are 14 residues in the CDR3. Germline V gene sequence: CDR1 LNHDA, CDR2 SQIVND (reference sequence).

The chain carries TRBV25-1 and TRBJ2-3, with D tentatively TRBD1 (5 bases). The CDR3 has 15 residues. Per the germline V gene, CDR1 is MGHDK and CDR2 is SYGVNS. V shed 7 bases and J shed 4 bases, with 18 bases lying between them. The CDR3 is CASKCQGPLPDTQYF. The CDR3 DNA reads TGTGCCAGCAAATGTCAGGGTCCCCTACCAGATACGCAGTATTTT.

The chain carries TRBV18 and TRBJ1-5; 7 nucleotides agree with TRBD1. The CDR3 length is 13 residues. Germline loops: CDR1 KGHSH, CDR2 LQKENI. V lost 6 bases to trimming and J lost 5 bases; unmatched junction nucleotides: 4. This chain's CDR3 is CASSNGTDQPQHF. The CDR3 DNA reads TGTGCCAGCTCCAATGGGACAGATCAGCCCCAGCATTTT.

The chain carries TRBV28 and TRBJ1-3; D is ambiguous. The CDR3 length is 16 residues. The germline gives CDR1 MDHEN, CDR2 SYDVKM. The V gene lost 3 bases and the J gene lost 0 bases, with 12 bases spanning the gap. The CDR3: CASSFLEGGSGNTIYF. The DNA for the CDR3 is TGTGCCAGCAGTTTCCTGGAGGGAGGCTCTGGAAACACCATATATTTT.

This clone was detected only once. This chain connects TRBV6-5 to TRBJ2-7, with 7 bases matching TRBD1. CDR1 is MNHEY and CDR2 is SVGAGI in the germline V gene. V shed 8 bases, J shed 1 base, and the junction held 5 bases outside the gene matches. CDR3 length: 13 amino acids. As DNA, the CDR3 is TGTGCCAGCGGGGACAGACTGTCCTACGAGCAGTACTTC. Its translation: CASGDRLSYEQYF.

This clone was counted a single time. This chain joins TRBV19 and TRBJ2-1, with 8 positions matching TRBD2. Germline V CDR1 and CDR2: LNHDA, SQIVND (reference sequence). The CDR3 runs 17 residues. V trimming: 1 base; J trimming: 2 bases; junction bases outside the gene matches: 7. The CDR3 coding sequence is TGTGCCAGTAGTATAGTCAGGAGCGGGGGACCCTACAATGAGCAGTTCTTC. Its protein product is CASSIVRSGGPYNEQFF.

This chain's CDR3 is CASSEPLATFYEQYF. The CDR3 DNA reads as TGTGCCAGCAGTGAACCCCTAGCGACCTTCTACGAGCAGTACTTC. The J gene is TRBJ2-7, the V gene TRBV2; TRBD2 is a possible D gene (6 bases). Deletions cut 2 bases from V and 3 bases from J, with 14 bases between. The CDR3 has 15 amino acids. In germline, CDR1 is SNHLY, CDR2 FYNNEI.

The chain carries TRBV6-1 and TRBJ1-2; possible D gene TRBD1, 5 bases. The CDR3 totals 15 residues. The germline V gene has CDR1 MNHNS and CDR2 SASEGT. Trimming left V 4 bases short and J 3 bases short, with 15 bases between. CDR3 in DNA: TGTGCCAGCAGTGCACCAGGGTATAAGGACTATGGCTACACCTTC. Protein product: CASSAPGYKDYGYTF.

Written as DNA, the CDR3 is TGTGCCAGCAGACTTAAGCCCGGAAACACCATATATTTT. Its protein is CASRLKPGNTIYF. This chain joins TRBV28 and TRBJ1-3; D gene unclear. This CDR3 is built from 13 residues. Trimming cost V 6 bases and J 4 bases, with 10 bases left between them. From germline, CDR1 is MDHEN and CDR2 SYDVKM.

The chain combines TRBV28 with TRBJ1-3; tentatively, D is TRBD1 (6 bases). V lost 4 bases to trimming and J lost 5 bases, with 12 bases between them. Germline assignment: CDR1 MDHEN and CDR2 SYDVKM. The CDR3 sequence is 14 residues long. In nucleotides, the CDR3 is TGTGCCAGCAGTTGTCAGGGGCGGAGAAACACCATATATTTT. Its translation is CASSCQGRRNTIYF.

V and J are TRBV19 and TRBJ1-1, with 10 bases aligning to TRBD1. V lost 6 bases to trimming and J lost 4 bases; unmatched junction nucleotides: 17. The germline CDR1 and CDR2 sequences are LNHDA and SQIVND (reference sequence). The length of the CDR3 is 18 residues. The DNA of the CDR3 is TGTGCCAGTAGGAGCCTGAGCCGGGACAGGGGAATAGGCACTGAAGCTTTCTTT. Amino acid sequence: CASRSLSRDRGIGTEAFF.

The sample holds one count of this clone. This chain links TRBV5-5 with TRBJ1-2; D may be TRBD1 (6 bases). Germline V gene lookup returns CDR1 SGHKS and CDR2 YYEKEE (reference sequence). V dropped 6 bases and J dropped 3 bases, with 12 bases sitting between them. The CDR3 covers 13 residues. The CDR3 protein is CASTTDRDYGYTF. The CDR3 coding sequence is TGTGCCAGCACCACGGACAGAGACTATGGCTACACCTTC.

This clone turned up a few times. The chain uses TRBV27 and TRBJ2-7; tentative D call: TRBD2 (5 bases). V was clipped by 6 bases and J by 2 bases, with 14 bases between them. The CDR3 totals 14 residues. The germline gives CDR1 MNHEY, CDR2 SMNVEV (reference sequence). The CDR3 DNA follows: TGTGCCAGCAGCCTCCGGGGAACGGCCTACGAGCAGTACTTC. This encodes CASSLRGTAYEQYF.

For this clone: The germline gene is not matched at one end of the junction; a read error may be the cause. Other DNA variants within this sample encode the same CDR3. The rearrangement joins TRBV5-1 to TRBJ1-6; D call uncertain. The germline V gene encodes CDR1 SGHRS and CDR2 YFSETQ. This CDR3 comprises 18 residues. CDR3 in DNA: TGCGCCAGCAGCCTGGTCGGAGGCATGAGCTCCTATAATTCCCCCCTCCACTTT. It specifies CASSLVGGMSSYNSPLHF.

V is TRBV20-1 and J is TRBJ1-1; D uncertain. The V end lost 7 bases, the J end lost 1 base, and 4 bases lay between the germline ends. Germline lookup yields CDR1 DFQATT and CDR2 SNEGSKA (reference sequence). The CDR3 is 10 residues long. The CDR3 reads CSVKNTEAFF. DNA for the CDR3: TGCAGTGTAAAGAACACTGAAGCTTTCTTT.

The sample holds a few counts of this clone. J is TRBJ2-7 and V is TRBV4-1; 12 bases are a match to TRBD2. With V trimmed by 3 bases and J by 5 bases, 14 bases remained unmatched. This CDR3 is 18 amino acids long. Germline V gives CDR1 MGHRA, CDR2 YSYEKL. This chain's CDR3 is CASSHFFYLAGGPDEQYF. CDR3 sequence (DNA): TGCGCCAGCAGCCATTTTTTTTACCTAGCGGGGGGGCCCGACGAGCAGTACTTC.

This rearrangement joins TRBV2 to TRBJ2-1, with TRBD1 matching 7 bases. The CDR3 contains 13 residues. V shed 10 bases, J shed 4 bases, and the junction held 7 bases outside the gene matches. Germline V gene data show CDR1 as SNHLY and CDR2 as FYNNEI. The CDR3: CANKDRHYNEQFF. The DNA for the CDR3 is TGTGCCAACAAGGACAGGCATTACAATGAGCAGTTCTTC.

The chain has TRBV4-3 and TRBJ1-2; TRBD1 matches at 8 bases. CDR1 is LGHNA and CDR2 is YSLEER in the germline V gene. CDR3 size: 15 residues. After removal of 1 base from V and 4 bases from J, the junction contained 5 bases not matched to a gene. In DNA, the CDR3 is TGCGCCAGCAGCCAAGGAACAGGGGGGAGCTATGGCTACACCTTC. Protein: CASSQGTGGSYGYTF.